This TCR beta chain was identified in a study of T cells in Graves' hyperthyroidism and ophthalmopathy. From RNA transcripts, TCR beta CDR3 regions were amplified. First-round RT-PCR targeting the TCR CDR3 was performed with the HTBI primer set. Each CDR3 protein gets one entry after TCRdb re-called the multiplex PCR reads with MiXCR. The sample has some 550,000 distinct CDR3 sequences, less than 25% seen once. V shed 0 bases and J shed 5 bases, with 11 bases lying between them. This CDR3 has 15 amino acids. CDR1 MNHEY and CDR2 SVGAGI come from the germline V gene. This clonotype has at least ten counts.

The receptor was isolated from a man aged 18 to 29 with Graves' hyperthyroidism. The chain carries TRBV6-5 and TRBJ1-3, with a possible D match to TRBD1 (5 bases). Sequencing was done on a sample of blood. In nucleotides, the CDR3 is TGTGCCAGCAGTTACTCGGGACTGGGGAGAAACACCATATATTTT. Translating it yields CASSYSGLGRNTIYF.